This T cell receptor (beta chain) was sequenced for a study of blood T cell repertoires in COVID-19. Looking at the study overall: COVID-19 samples collected from the United States, Italy and Spain covered acute and convalescent phases.

Assay used: immunoSEQ multiplex PCR; TCRdb lists only in-frame clones, some missing. The profile shows over 95,000 clones, 79% of them singletons. This CDR3 contains 16 residues. Germline assignment: CDR1 MDHEN and CDR2 SYDVKM. With 5 bases clipped from V and 3 bases from J, the junction kept 13 bases outside the gene matches. Sequenced material: peripheral blood. The rearrangement uses TRBV28 and TRBJ2-7; the match to TRBD1 covers 7 bases. The source of this sequence is a woman older than 75 with active or convalescent COVID-19. The DNA of the CDR3 is TGTGCCAGCAGTCCATTAGGACCGGGACAGCACTACGAGCAGTACTTC. Amino acid sequence: CASSPLGPGQHYEQYF.